Listed here are 32 T cell receptor beta chains from one sample, sequenced in a study of T cells after yellow fever vaccination (dated by TCRdb to between 2018 and 2021). Interpreted using the paper, the treatment or condition label stands for: live attenuated yellow fever vaccine strain. Library generation was performed with 5' RACE. TCRdb names Illumina HiSeq 2500 as the instrument used. The raw public reads went through TCRdb reprocessing: fastp at Q25, MiXCR clone calling, in-frame beta chains kept. For every CDR3 protein sequence, its rows merge into one entry that carries the most common genes and DNA. The sample table holds more than 350,000 distinct CDR3 sequences, of which 11% were seen once. The ten top clones hold less than 20% of the sample. Sequencing was performed on PBMCs, taken on the day of the first yellow fever vaccination. All receptors derive from a man between 18 and 29 years old who received the YFV17D yellow fever vaccine.

There are a few counts of this clonotype. The chain employs TRBV9 and TRBJ2-5; D perhaps matches TRBD1 (5 bases). The V and J ends lost 2 bases and 0 bases respectively, with 5 bases between them. CDR3 size: 13 residues. The germline CDR1 and CDR2 sequences are SGDLS and YYNGEE. The CDR3 DNA reads as TGTGCCAGCAGCGTCAGGGACCAAGAGACCCAGTACTTC. Its translation is CASSVRDQETQYF.

This clonotype was found a few times. The chain links TRBV28 to TRBJ2-1, with D possibly called TRBD1 or TRBD2 (5 bases each). The CDR3 contains 14 residues. Trimming left V 8 bases short and J 2 bases short, with 13 bases between. Germline V gene lookup returns CDR1 MDHEN and CDR2 SYDVKM. The CDR3 region is CASPPGPTYNEQFF. The CDR3 nucleotides are TGTGCCAGCCCTCCGGGACCAACCTACAATGAGCAGTTCTTC.

This clonotype appeared many times. The J gene is TRBJ1-1, the V gene TRBV4-3, with D hard to call. CDR1 is LGHNA and CDR2 is YSLEER in the germline V gene. CDR3 length equals 14 residues. Trimming stripped 0 bases from V and 0 bases from J, with 5 bases between. In DNA, the CDR3 is TGCGCCAGCAGCCAAGAACAAATGAACACTGAAGCTTTCTTT. This translates into CASSQEQMNTEAFF.

The J gene is TRBJ1-2, the V gene TRBV9; D gene unclear. Trimming took 0 bases from V and 3 from J, leaving 12 bases between them. The CDR3 runs 15 residues. Germline V CDR1 and CDR2: SGDLS, YYNGEE. CDR3 sequence: CASSVVHPGDYGYTF. CDR3 DNA sequence: TGTGCCAGCAGCGTAGTACATCCGGGAGACTATGGCTACACCTTC.

A few counts support this clonotype. The rearrangement links TRBV27 to TRBJ2-2; 11 bases line up with TRBD1. The V segment lost 3 bases and the J segment 6 bases; nucleotides outside the gene matches: 6. The germline V gene has CDR1 MNHEY and CDR2 SMNVEV (reference sequence). This CDR3 comprises 16 residues. CDR3 loop: CASSFFSGQGAGELFF. The CDR3 DNA sequence: TGTGCCAGCAGTTTCTTCTCGGGACAGGGGGCCGGGGAGCTGTTTTTT.

The sample holds many counts of this clonotype. The chain employs TRBV14 and TRBJ2-3, with D perhaps TRBD1 (7 bases). Trimming cost V 0 bases and J 2 bases, with 12 bases left between them. Germline V lookup: CDR1 SGHDN, CDR2 FVKESK. The CDR3 has 16 amino acids. CDR3 region: CASSQDGGTVTDTQYF. CDR3 DNA: TGTGCCAGCAGCCAAGATGGAGGGACAGTCACAGATACGCAGTATTTT.

This clonotype was found a few times. The J gene is TRBJ1-1, the V gene TRBV5-1; D remains ambiguous. With 3 bases removed from V and 4 bases from J, the gap between germline ends came to 10 bases. The CDR3 consists of 13 residues. The germline CDR1 and CDR2 sequences are SGHRS and YFSETQ. In DNA form, the CDR3 reads TGCGCCAGCAGCTCCCTTGTGGGCACTGAAGCTTTCTTT. It translates to CASSSLVGTEAFF.

The V gene is TRBV7-2, the J gene TRBJ2-5; unclear D gene. In germline, CDR1 is SGHTA, CDR2 FQGNSA. This CDR3 spans 15 amino acids. The V end was cut by 5 bases, the J end by 0 bases, with 13 bases between. The CDR3 reads CASSPRPGYQETQYF. For the CDR3, the DNA is TGTGCCAGCAGCCCTCGCCCGGGCTACCAAGAGACCCAGTACTTC. Combining the CDR3 with reference TRBV7-2 and TRBJ2-5 gives the whole variable domain GAGVSQSPSNKVTEKGKDVELRCDPISGHTALYWYRQSLGQGLEFLIYFQGNSAPDKSGLPSDRFSAERTGGSVSTLTIQRTQQEDSAVYLCASSPRPGYQETQYFGPGTRLLVL.

This clonotype was detected a few times. The J gene is TRBJ2-2, the V gene TRBV6-5; the D gene could be TRBD1 or TRBD2 (5 bases each). Germline V gene sequence: CDR1 MNHEY, CDR2 SVGAGI. The length of the CDR3 is 15 residues. Trimming cost V 4 bases and J 3 bases, with 12 bases left between them. This chain's CDR3 is CASSSPRGDTGELFF. The DNA for the CDR3 is TGTGCCAGCAGTTCCCCGAGGGGCGACACCGGGGAGCTGTTTTTT.

The chain employs TRBV11-3 and TRBJ2-5, with TRBD2 matching 13 bases. This CDR3 is built from 16 residues. Trimming at V came to 5 bases and at J to 0 bases, leaving 3 bases not matched to a gene. Germline loops: CDR1 SGHNT, CDR2 YENEEA. The DNA of the CDR3 is TGTGCCAGCAGCGGAGGACTAGCGGGGGACCAAGAGACCCAGTACTTC. It translates to CASSGGLAGDQETQYF.

This chain uses TRBV19 with TRBJ2-2; TRBD1 is a possible D gene (6 bases). V was clipped by 3 bases and J by 4 bases, with 15 bases between them. This CDR3 has 16 residues. Germline lookup yields CDR1 LNHDA and CDR2 SQIVND (reference sequence). The CDR3 sequence: CASSIRGPAFTGELFF. Here the CDR3 DNA reads TGTGCCAGTAGTATCAGGGGCCCAGCTTTCACCGGGGAGCTGTTTTTT.

Turning to this clonotype: The germline gene is not matched at one end of the junction; a read error may be the cause. This chain connects TRBV5-4 to TRBJ2-1, with no clear D. In germline, CDR1 is SGHNT, CDR2 YYREEE (reference sequence). The length of the CDR3 is 14 residues. The chain's CDR3 is CASSPGPEHNEQLF. In DNA form, the CDR3 reads TGTGCCAGCAGCCCCGGACCGGAACACAATGAGCAGCTCTTC.

This sequence joins TRBV5-1 and TRBJ2-4, with D possibly TRBD2 on 5 matching bases. CDR1 and CDR2 (germline): SGHRS, YFSETQ. The CDR3 extends over 16 amino acids. Trimming stripped 4 bases from V and 8 bases from J, with 22 bases between. The CDR3 coding sequence is TGCGCCAGCAGCCACGAGGGCCGAAGAAAGGTCGACATTCAGTACTTC. Translating it yields CASSHEGRRKVDIQYF.

The chain combines TRBV18 with TRBJ2-3, with 12 bases fitting TRBD1. The CDR3 spans 15 residues. CDR1 is KGHSH and CDR2 is LQKENI in the germline V gene. Unmatched junction bases numbered 5, after V lost 2 bases and J lost 8 bases. The CDR3 DNA is TGTGCCAGCTCACCATCCGGGACAGGGGGCGTTACGCAGTATTTT. The encoded protein is CASSPSGTGGVTQYF.

The chain couples TRBV6-5 to TRBJ2-1; TRBD2 matches 9 bases. Germline trimming cut 2 bases from V and 4 bases from J; bases unmatched to any gene: 6. The V gene's germline CDR1 is MNHEY and CDR2 SVGAGI. The CDR3 is made up of 16 amino acids. The CDR3 DNA reads TGTGCCAGCAGTTACGGTGCTAGCGGGGTTTACAATGAGCAGTTCTTC. It specifies CASSYGASGVYNEQFF.

The gene calls are TRBV7-9 and TRBJ1-1, with no clear D. V gave up 5 bases and J gave up 6 bases, with 10 bases separating them. Germline V gene sequence: CDR1 SEHNR, CDR2 FQNEAQ (reference sequence). The CDR3 runs to 12 residues. The CDR3: CASSPFSPEAFF. DNA for the CDR3: TGTGCCAGCAGCCCCTTCAGCCCTGAAGCTTTCTTT.

The V gene is TRBV6-5, the J gene TRBJ2-1; possible D gene TRBD2, 6 bases. The V end lost 2 bases, the J end lost 9 bases, and 17 bases lay between the germline ends. The CDR3 sequence is 15 residues long. Germline V lookup: CDR1 MNHEY, CDR2 SVGAGI. This chain's CDR3 is CASSYPATSYGEQFF. The DNA of the CDR3 is TGTGCCAGCAGTTACCCAGCCACTAGCTACGGTGAGCAGTTCTTC.

CDR3 DNA: TGTGCCAGCAGCCCCGGGACAGGATATGAAAAACTGTTTTTT. It is translated as CASSPGTGYEKLFF. This chain connects TRBV6-1 to TRBJ1-4; 8 nucleotides match TRBD1. J gave up 6 bases and V 6 bases, and 6 bases lay outside the gene matches. This CDR3 is built from 14 residues. CDR1 and CDR2 from the germline V gene are MNHNS and SASEGT.

This clonotype turned up a few times. The V gene is TRBV5-4, the J gene TRBJ2-1, with a weak D call TRBD1 (5 bases). There are 16 residues in the CDR3. CDR1 is SGHNT and CDR2 is YYREEE in the germline V gene (reference sequence). V was pared by 3 bases and J by 1 base, with 14 bases between. CDR3 bases: TGTGCCAGCAGCTCTGGACAAAAACGGTCCTACAATGAGCAGTTCTTC. Translating it yields CASSSGQKRSYNEQFF.

V and J are TRBV7-8 and TRBJ1-4; TRBD1 might be the D (5 bases). Trimming stripped 2 bases from V and 5 bases from J, with 18 bases between. The CDR3 extends over 17 amino acids. Germline V gene sequence: CDR1 SGHVS, CDR2 FQNEAQ. CDR3 DNA: TGTGCCAGCAGCTTAAGGGACCTAAGTTACGAGAATGAAAAACTGTTTTTT. The encoded protein is CASSLRDLSYENEKLFF. Complete variable domain (other parts from reference TRBV7-8 and TRBJ1-4): GAGVSQSPRYKVAKRGQDVALRCDPISGHVSLFWYQQALGQGPEFLTYFQNEAQLDKSGLPSDRFFAERPEGSVSTLKIQRTQQEDSAVYLCASSLRDLSYENEKLFFGSGTQLSVL.

The rearrangement joins TRBV10-3 to TRBJ2-6; D is perhaps TRBD1 (6 bases). The CDR3 sequence is 15 residues long. Trimming cost V 6 bases and J 0 bases, with 9 bases left between them. The germline CDR1 and CDR2 sequences are ENHRY and SYGVKD. The CDR3 DNA is TGTGCCATCAGACAGGGAAGCTCTGGGGCCAACGTCCTGACTTTC. Translated: CAIRQGSSGANVLTF.

The J gene is TRBJ2-3, the V gene TRBV11-2; 11 bases fit TRBD1. Germline CDR1 reads SGHAT; CDR2 reads FQNNGV. V shed 5 bases, J shed 3 bases, and the junction held 4 bases outside the gene matches. This CDR3 spans 15 amino acids. The DNA for the CDR3 is TGTGCCAGCAGCGAGGACAGGGGGCTGACAGATACGCAGTATTTT. Translating gives CASSEDRGLTDTQYF.

In its sample, this clonotype was seen many times. The chain combines TRBV15 with TRBJ2-5; TRBD1 is a possible D gene (6 bases). The CDR3 runs 14 residues. Germline loops: CDR1 LNHNV, CDR2 YYDKDF (reference sequence). V was pared by 0 bases and J by 2 bases, with 7 bases between. This chain's CDR3 is CATSRDDRQETQYF. In nucleotides, the CDR3 is TGTGCCACCAGCAGAGATGACAGGCAAGAGACCCAGTACTTC.

This clonotype appeared many times. The rearrangement uses TRBV7-6 and TRBJ2-1; TRBD2 agrees at 7 bases. Trimming removed 5 bases from V and 6 bases from J; junction bases left unmatched: 13. This CDR3 comprises 16 residues. Germline CDR1 reads SGHVS; CDR2 reads FNYEAQ. The CDR3 loop reads CASSPWEGLLSNEQFF. The DNA for the CDR3 is TGTGCCAGCAGCCCGTGGGAGGGTCTACTTAGCAATGAGCAGTTCTTC.

This clonotype was seen more than once but under ten times. The rearrangement joins TRBV5-1 to TRBJ2-5; 8 nucleotides agree with TRBD2. CDR1 is SGHRS and CDR2 is YFSETQ in the germline V gene. The V and J ends lost 4 bases and 5 bases, in that order; junction bases with no gene match: 10. There are 15 residues in the CDR3. The CDR3 sequence is CASSRIGRVSETQYF. CDR3 nucleotides: TGCGCCAGCAGCCGAATCGGGAGGGTCTCGGAGACCCAGTACTTC.

This clonotype turned up a few times. The rearrangement links TRBV20-1 to TRBJ2-5; TRBD2 matches 9 bases. Trimming took 5 bases from V and 7 from J; bases not matched to a gene: 14. The germline V gene encodes CDR1 DFQATT and CDR2 SNEGSKA (reference sequence). This CDR3 region has 15 residues. CDR3 nucleotides: TGCAGTGCTGATTCGAGTTCTAGCGGGGTCGGGACCCAGTACTTC. Encoded protein: CSADSSSSGVGTQYF.

This clonotype has a count of ten or more. The rearrangement links TRBV5-1 to TRBJ2-5; TRBD2 agrees at 8 bases. Germline trimming cut 5 bases from V and 4 bases from J; bases unmatched to any gene: 4. Per germline, CDR1 SGHRS and CDR2 YFSETQ. The CDR3 spans 13 residues. The CDR3 sequence is CASRTSDGETQYF. The CDR3 bases are TGCGCCAGCAGGACTAGCGATGGAGAGACCCAGTACTTC.

This sequence joins TRBV5-5 and TRBJ2-1; D possibly uses TRBD1 or TRBD2 (5 bases each). This CDR3 spans 15 amino acids. Germline CDR1 is SGHKS and CDR2 is YYEKEE (reference sequence). V lost 2 bases to trimming and J lost 2 bases, with 11 bases between them. This chain's CDR3 is CASSLRDDPYNEQFF. As DNA, the CDR3 is TGTGCCAGCAGCTTACGGGACGACCCCTACAATGAGCAGTTCTTC.

This clonotype appeared a few times. CDR3 in DNA: TGTGCCAGTAACTACGGGGCAGGGGGTTTGAACGAGCAGTACTTC. Residues: CASNYGAGGLNEQYF. The chain employs TRBV19 and TRBJ2-7; 7 bases fit TRBD1. The CDR3 runs to 15 residues. V was pared by 7 bases and J by 5 bases, with 14 bases of the junction left unmatched. Germline V CDR1 and CDR2: LNHDA, SQIVND (reference sequence).

Ten or more counts support this clonotype. J is TRBJ2-1 and V is TRBV3-1, with D possibly being TRBD1 (5 bases). Germline V gives CDR1 LGHDT, CDR2 YNNKEL (reference sequence). V shed 1 base and J shed 1 base, with 8 bases lying between them. CDR3 length equals 15 residues. The CDR3 DNA reads TGTGCCAGCAGCCAAGTACAGGTGTCCTACAATGAGCAGTTCTTC. Protein product: CASSQVQVSYNEQFF.

The genes are TRBV7-3 and TRBJ1-6; D possibly corresponds to TRBD1 (5 bases). The CDR3 consists of 15 residues. Germline CDR1 and CDR2: SGHTA and FQGTGA. V lost 1 base and J lost 7, with 11 bases in between. The CDR3 region is CASSLIGKGNSPLHF. CDR3 nucleotides: TGTGCCAGCAGCTTAATCGGGAAGGGGAATTCACCCCTCCACTTT.

The chain joins TRBV5-4 to TRBJ2-7; 9 nucleotides line up with TRBD1. Germline V lookup: CDR1 SGHNT, CDR2 YYREEE (reference sequence). V was pared by 1 base and J by 2 bases, with 4 bases of the junction left unmatched. The CDR3 consists of 15 residues. The CDR3 DNA reads TGTGCCAGCAGCTTGACGGGACAGGGACCCTACGAGCAGTACTTC. It yields the protein CASSLTGQGPYEQYF.